The rows below give T cell receptor beta chains drawn from one sample of a study of CD8+ T cells in alopecia areata. Sequencing was performed with immunoSEQ multiplex PCR; in TCRdb, only in-frame clones are kept and a portion is missing. Counted here are about 110,000 clones, 59% occurring once; the ten biggest clones make up 20% to 25%. The sample was CD8+ T cells sorted from blood. The receptors come from a human donor in good health. Both conserved end residues are part of each CDR3. The order of the fields is D gene, clone size, J gene, V gene, CDR3 DNA, CDR3 protein. A D gene is named only where the DNA matches it firmly. The size field is filled for only some rows; it gives once, few, many or a size class.

D: .; size: .; J: TRBJ2-7; V: TRBV2; DNA: TGTGCCAGCGCGCTGAGGTACAGGGAGGACTACGAGCAGTACTTC; CDR3: CASALRYREDYEQYF
D: TRBD1; size: .; J: TRBJ1-1; V: TRBV11-1; DNA: TGTGCCAGCAGGCTGGGACAGGGGAACACTGAAGCTTTCTTT; CDR3: CASRLGQGNTEAFF
D: .; size: few; J: TRBJ2-1; V: TRBV5-6; DNA: TGTGCCAGCATCAAGACAGAGGATTACTACAATGAGCAGTTCTTC; CDR3: CASIKTEDYYNEQFF
D: TRBD1; size: .; J: TRBJ2-4; V: TRBV9; DNA: TGTGCCAGCAGCGGACAGGGAGACAGAAACATTCAGTACTTC; CDR3: CASSGQGDRNIQYF
D: TRBD1; size: .; J: TRBJ2-3; V: TRBV7-9; DNA: TGTGCCAGCTCAACCCGGAGGACAGGGTCGGCAGATACGCAGTATTTT; CDR3: CASSTRRTGSADTQYF
D: TRBD1; size: once; J: TRBJ1-5; V: TRBV6-1; DNA: TGTGCCAGCAGTGCCTTCCACCGACAGGGGAGGAACAATCAGCCCCAGCATTTT; CDR3: CASSAFHRQGRNNQPQHF
D: TRBD2; size: .; J: TRBJ2-1; V: TRBV5-6; DNA: TGTGCCAGCAGCTTGGGCGGGGGACGAAATGAGCAGTTCTTC; CDR3: CASSLGGGRNEQFF
D: .; size: .; J: TRBJ1-4; V: TRBV2; DNA: TGTGCCAGCAGTGAAGTACAGACAGAGCTCCATGAAAAACTGTTTTTT; CDR3: CASSEVQTELHEKLFF
D: TRBD1; size: few; J: TRBJ1-1; V: TRBV28; DNA: TGTGCCAGCAGAGATACAGGGGAGGGCACTGAAGCTTTCTTT; CDR3: CASRDTGEGTEAFF
D: TRBD1; size: few; J: TRBJ1-1; V: TRBV27; DNA: TGTGCCAGCAGTCCTGACAGGGGGCCAAACACTGAAGCTTTCTTT; CDR3: CASSPDRGPNTEAFF
D: .; size: .; J: TRBJ1-1; V: TRBV13; DNA: TGTGCCAGCAGCTTTCAGGGAGGGACTGAAGCTTTCTTT; CDR3: CASSFQGGTEAFF
D: .; size: .; J: TRBJ1-2; V: TRBV27; DNA: TGTGCCAGCAGTCCTCAAGGGTGGGCAACTGTCGGCTACACCTTC; CDR3: CASSPQGWATVGYTF
D: .; size: few; J: TRBJ2-1; V: TRBV6-6; DNA: TGTGCCAGCGCCGGTTACAATGAGCAGTTCTTC; CDR3: CASAGYNEQFF
D: .; size: .; J: TRBJ2-6; V: TRBV15; DNA: TGTGCCACCAGCAGAGAGGTTGAGGGAAGCTCTGGGGCCAACGTCCTGACTTTC; CDR3: CATSREVEGSSGANVLTF
D: .; size: .; J: TRBJ2-3; V: TRBV6-5; DNA: TGTGCCAGCAGTTACTCCCCCCAACCTGAGGATACGCAGTATTTT; CDR3: CASSYSPQPEDTQYF
D: .; size: .; J: TRBJ2-1; V: TRBV5-6; DNA: TGTGCCAGCAGCCCGTCCCCTCTACGCGAGCAGTTCTTC; CDR3: CASSPSPLREQFF
D: .; size: .; J: TRBJ1-1; V: TRBV6-6; DNA: TGTGCCCCAAAGGCAGTAGGCACTGAAGCTTTCTTT; CDR3: CAPKAVGTEAFF
D: .; size: .; J: TRBJ1-2; V: TRBV13; DNA: TGTGCCAGCAGCTTAGTAACAGGCACGGGTGGCTACACCTTC; CDR3: CASSLVTGTGGYTF
D: TRBD2; size: .; J: TRBJ2-3; V: TRBV6-5; DNA: TGTGCCAGCAGTTACTTCGGGGGGAAACACACAGATACGCAGTATTTT; CDR3: CASSYFGGKHTDTQYF
D: .; size: .; J: TRBJ2-5; V: TRBV11-2; DNA: TGTGCCAGCAGCTTAGAGAGATGGAGTCTTCGGGAGACCCAGTACTTC; CDR3: CASSLERWSLRETQYF
D: TRBD1; size: .; J: TRBJ2-2; V: TRBV7-2; DNA: TGTGCCAGCAGCCCCGGACAGGGAGAGGACACCGGGGAGCTGTTTTTT; CDR3: CASSPGQGEDTGELFF
D: TRBD2; size: .; J: TRBJ2-1; V: TRBV4-1; DNA: TGCGCCAGCAGCCGCTTATCCGGGACTAGCGATTCCTACAATGAGCAGTTCTTC; CDR3: CASSRLSGTSDSYNEQFF
D: TRBD1; size: .; J: TRBJ1-2; V: TRBV4-3; DNA: TGCGCCAGCAGCCAAGGCCCTGGGGGACAGGGTTATGGCTACACCTTC; CDR3: CASSQGPGGQGYGYTF
D: TRBD1; size: few; J: TRBJ2-7; V: TRBV29-1; DNA: TGCAGCGTTGAGGGACAGGGAGGTGGCGAGCAGTACTTC; CDR3: CSVEGQGGGEQYF
D: .; size: .; J: TRBJ2-1; V: TRBV6-1; DNA: TGTGCCAGCAGCGACCTTGGGGGTGGTTACAATGAGCAGTTCTTC; CDR3: CASSDLGGGYNEQFF
D: .; size: .; J: TRBJ2-7; V: TRBV7-6; DNA: TGTGCCAGCAGCTTCTCCTACGAGCAGTACTTC; CDR3: CASSFSYEQYF